Below are 11 T cell receptor beta chains sequenced from a single sample in a study of blood T cell repertoires in COVID-19. Some clones are missing from TCRdb's copy, which holds only in-frame ones; the method was immunoSEQ multiplex PCR. Of around 80,000 clones listed, about 93% are singletons. Material: peripheral blood. These receptors were taken from a woman of 80 years or more with acute or convalescent COVID-19.

The chain carries TRBV5-6 and TRBJ2-7; TRBD1 might be the D (6 bases). V lost 1 base, J lost 3 bases, and 23 bases lay in between. CDR3 size: 18 residues. The V gene's germline CDR1 is SGHDT and CDR2 YYEEEE. CDR3 sequence reads: CASSLRRVSQDRRYEQYF. Here the CDR3 DNA reads TGTGCCAGCAGCTTGAGAAGGGTTAGCCAGGACAGACGCTACGAGCAGTACTTC.

The rearrangement uses TRBV10-3 and TRBJ2-1, with 7 bases fitting TRBD2. This CDR3 comprises 15 residues. The V gene's germline CDR1 is ENHRY and CDR2 SYGVKD. Germline trimming cut 6 bases from V and 1 base from J; bases unmatched to any gene: 6. The CDR3 sequence: CAISGMGGSYNEQFF. The CDR3 bases are TGTGCCATCAGCGGAATGGGAGGGTCCTACAATGAGCAGTTCTTC.

This clone was seen just once. The chain carries TRBV5-1 and TRBJ2-5, with 9 bases identical to TRBD2. V lost 4 bases to trimming and J lost 2 bases; unmatched junction nucleotides: 6. This CDR3 spans 15 amino acids. In germline, CDR1 is SGHRS, CDR2 YFSETQ. The CDR3 loop is CASSRGGANQETQYF. For the CDR3, the DNA is TGCGCCAGCAGCCGCGGGGGGGCGAATCAAGAGACCCAGTACTTC.

The chain employs TRBV5-1 and TRBJ1-1; 8 bases are shared with TRBD1. CDR1 is SGHRS, CDR2 YFSETQ, per germline. This CDR3 contains 16 residues. Unmatched junction bases numbered 6, after V lost 2 bases and J lost 0 bases. The DNA of the CDR3 is TGCGCCAGCAGCTTTCGGACAGGGCTGATGAACACTGAAGCTTTCTTT. Its protein product is CASSFRTGLMNTEAFF.

V and J are TRBV9 and TRBJ2-7; 12 bases align to TRBD2. V lost 4 bases, J lost 0 bases, and 5 bases stayed unmatched. The germline V gene encodes CDR1 SGDLS and CDR2 YYNGEE. The CDR3 is made up of 16 amino acids. CDR3: CASSPGLAGSSYEQYF. The CDR3 coding sequence is TGTGCCAGCAGCCCCGGACTAGCGGGAAGCTCCTACGAGCAGTACTTC.

The V and J genes are TRBV5-1 and TRBJ2-7, with TRBD2 matching 7 bases. Germline V lookup: CDR1 SGHRS, CDR2 YFSETQ. This CDR3 has 12 residues. The V segment lost 0 bases and the J segment 7 bases; nucleotides outside the gene matches: 1. DNA of the CDR3: TGCGCCAGCAGCTTGGTCGGGGGGGAGCAGTACTTC. This gives the protein CASSLVGGEQYF.

The chain recombines TRBV7-2 with TRBJ1-3, with no clear D. Trimming removed 6 bases from V and 1 base from J, with 13 bases in between. The CDR3 loop spans 15 amino acids. The germline V gene encodes CDR1 SGHTA and CDR2 FQGNSA. The CDR3 coding sequence is TGTGCCAGCAGTTATACGAAGAGTTCTGGAAACACCATATATTTT. Translating it yields CASSYTKSSGNTIYF.

The genes are TRBV6-5 and TRBJ1-5, with no clear D. CDR3 length: 14 amino acids. Trimming shortened V by 4 bases and J by 6 bases, and 13 bases separated the two germline ends. Germline CDR1 is MNHEY and CDR2 is SVGAGI. The CDR3 DNA reads as TGTGCCAGCAGTTTGACCGGGAGGTCTCAGCCCCAGCATTTT. Translation: CASSLTGRSQPQHF.

The chain couples TRBV7-2 to TRBJ1-1; TRBD1 agrees at 10 bases. The CDR3 is 14 residues long. Germline CDR1 and CDR2: SGHTA and FQGNSA. V was clipped by 5 bases and J by 3 bases; unmatched bases: 3. In DNA, the CDR3 is TGTGCCAGCAGCAGACAGGGGGCGGACACTGAAGCTTTCTTT. Its protein product is CASSRQGADTEAFF.

The genes are TRBV3-1 (or the pseudogene TRBV3-2) and TRBJ1-2, with unresolved D. The CDR3 has 12 residues. Trimming removed 4 bases at V and 2 bases at J, with 5 bases between. The V gene's germline CDR1 is LGHDT and CDR2 YNNKEL (reference sequence). The CDR3 nucleotides are TGTGCCAGCAGCCTTAAAAACTATGGCTACACCTTC. Protein: CASSLKNYGYTF.

This chain links TRBV29-1 with TRBJ2-4, with a weak D call TRBD2 (6 bases). The CDR3 has 12 amino acids. The V gene lost 7 bases and the J gene lost 6 bases, with 13 bases spanning the gap. The germline gives CDR1 SQVTM, CDR2 ANQGSEA. CDR3 region: CSARGISNIQYF. Written as DNA, the CDR3 is TGCAGCGCCCGGGGGATCTCAAACATTCAGTACTTC.